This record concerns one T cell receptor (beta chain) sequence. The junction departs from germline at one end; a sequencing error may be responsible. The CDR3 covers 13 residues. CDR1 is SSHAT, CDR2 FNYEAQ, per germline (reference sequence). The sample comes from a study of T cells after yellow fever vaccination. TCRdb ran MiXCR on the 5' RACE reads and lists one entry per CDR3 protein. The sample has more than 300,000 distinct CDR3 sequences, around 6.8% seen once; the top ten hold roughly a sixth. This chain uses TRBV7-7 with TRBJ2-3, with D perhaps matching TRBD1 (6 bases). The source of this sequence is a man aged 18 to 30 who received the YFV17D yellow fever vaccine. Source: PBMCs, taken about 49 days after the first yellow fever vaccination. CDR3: CASSRDTTDTQYF. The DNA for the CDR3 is TGTGCTAGCAGCCGGGACACCACAGATACGCAGTATTTT.